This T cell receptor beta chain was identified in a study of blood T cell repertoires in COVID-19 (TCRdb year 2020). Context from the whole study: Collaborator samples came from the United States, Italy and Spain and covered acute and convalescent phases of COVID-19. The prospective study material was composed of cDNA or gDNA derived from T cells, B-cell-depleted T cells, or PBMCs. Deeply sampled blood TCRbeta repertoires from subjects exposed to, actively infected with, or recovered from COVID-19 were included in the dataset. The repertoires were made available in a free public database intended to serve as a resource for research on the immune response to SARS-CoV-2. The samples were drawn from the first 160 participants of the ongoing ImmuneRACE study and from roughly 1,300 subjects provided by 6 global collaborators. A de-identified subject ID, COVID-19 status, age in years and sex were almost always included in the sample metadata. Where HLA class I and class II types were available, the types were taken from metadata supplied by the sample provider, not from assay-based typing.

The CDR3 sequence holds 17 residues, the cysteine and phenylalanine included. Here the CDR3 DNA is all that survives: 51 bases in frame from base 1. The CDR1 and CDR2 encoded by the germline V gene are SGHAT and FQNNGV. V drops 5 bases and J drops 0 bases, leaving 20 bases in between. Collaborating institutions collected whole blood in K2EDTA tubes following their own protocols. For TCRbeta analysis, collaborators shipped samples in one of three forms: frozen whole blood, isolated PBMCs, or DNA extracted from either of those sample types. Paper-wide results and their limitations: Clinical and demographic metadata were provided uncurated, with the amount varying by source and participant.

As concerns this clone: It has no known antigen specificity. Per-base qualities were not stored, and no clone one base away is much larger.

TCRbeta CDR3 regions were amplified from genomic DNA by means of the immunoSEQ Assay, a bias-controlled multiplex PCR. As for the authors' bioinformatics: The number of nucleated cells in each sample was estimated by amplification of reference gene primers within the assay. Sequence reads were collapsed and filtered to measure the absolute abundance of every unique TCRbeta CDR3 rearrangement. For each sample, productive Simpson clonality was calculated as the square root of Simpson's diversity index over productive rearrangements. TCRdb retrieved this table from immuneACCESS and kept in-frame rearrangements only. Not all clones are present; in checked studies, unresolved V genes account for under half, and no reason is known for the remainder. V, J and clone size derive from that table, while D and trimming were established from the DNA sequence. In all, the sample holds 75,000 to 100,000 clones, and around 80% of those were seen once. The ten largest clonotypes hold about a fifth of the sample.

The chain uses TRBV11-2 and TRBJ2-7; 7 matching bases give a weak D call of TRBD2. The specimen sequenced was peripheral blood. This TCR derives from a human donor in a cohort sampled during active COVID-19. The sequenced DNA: TGTGCCAGCAGCCGTCGGGGGGTGGGGGCAAGCTCCTACGAGCAGTACTTC. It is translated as CASSRRGVGASSYEQYF.